Given below is one T cell receptor beta chain in context. Its specificity is not known. Germline-derived CDR1 and CDR2 are SGHDN and FVKESK. CDR3 length: 13 residues. Trimming took 2 bases from V and 5 from J, leaving 8 bases between them. Both 60 Vbeta primers and 13 Jbeta primers went into the PCR. Sequencing was performed with immunoSEQ multiplex PCR; in TCRdb, only in-frame clones are kept and a portion is missing. The sample shows 160,000 or so clones, roughly 80% of them seen only once. The data were taken from a study of cytomegalovirus exposure and HLA in healthy donors. Broader study findings: HLA-A and HLA-B allele assignments for most subjects were reportedly predicted accurately using TCR beta sequences. Several of the most significant clusters were apparently associated with common viral pathogens in a later analysis.

The receptor was isolated from a man aged 30 to 45 in good health and CMV-seronegative. This rearrangement joins TRBV14 to TRBJ2-3; D ambiguous. Sequencing was carried out using PBMCs. Written as DNA, the CDR3 is TGTGCCAGCAGCCAACTATTGAGAGATACGCAGTATTTT. As protein: CASSQLLRDTQYF.